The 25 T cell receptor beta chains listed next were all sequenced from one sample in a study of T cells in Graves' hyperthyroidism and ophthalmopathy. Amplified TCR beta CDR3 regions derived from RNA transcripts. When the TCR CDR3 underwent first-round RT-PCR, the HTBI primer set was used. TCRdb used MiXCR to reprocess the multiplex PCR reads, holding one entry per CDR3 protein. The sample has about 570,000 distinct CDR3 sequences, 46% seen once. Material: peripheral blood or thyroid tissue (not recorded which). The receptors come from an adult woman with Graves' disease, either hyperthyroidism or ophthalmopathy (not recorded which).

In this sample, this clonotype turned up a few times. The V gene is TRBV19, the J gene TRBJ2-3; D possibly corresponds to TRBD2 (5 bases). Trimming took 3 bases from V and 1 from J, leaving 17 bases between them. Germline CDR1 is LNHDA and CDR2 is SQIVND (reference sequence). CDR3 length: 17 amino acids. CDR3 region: CASSIRFSGYRTDTQYF. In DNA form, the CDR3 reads TGTGCCAGTAGTATTCGATTCTCGGGGTACCGCACAGATACGCAGTATTTT. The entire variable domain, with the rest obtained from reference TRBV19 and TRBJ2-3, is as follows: DGGITQSPKYLFRKEGQNVTLSCEQNLNHDAMYWYRQDPGQGLRLIYYSQIVNDFQKGDIAEGYSVSREKKESFPLTVTSAQKNPTAFYLCASSIRFSGYRTDTQYFGPGTRLTVL.

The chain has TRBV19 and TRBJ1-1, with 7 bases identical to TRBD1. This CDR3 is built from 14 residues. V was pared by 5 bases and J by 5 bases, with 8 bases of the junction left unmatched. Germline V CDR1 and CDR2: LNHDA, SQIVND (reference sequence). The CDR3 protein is CASSARQGRTEAFF. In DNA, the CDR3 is TGTGCCAGTAGTGCTCGACAGGGAAGGACTGAAGCTTTCTTT.

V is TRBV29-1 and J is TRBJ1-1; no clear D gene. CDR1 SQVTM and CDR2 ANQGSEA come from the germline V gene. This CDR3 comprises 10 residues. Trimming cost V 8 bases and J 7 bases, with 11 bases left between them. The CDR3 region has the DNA TGCAGCATAGTAGAGGATGAAGCTTTCTTT. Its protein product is CSIVEDEAFF.

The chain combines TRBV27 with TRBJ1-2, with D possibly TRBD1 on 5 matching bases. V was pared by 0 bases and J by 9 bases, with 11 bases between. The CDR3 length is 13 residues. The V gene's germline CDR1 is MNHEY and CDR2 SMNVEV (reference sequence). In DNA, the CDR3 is TGTGCCAGCAGTTTATCGTATCCGGACAGCTACACCTTC. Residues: CASSLSYPDSYTF.

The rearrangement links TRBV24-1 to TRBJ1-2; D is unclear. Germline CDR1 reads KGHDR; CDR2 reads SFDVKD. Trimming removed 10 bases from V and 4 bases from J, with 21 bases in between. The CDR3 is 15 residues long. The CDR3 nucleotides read TGTGCCACTAGCCATCCCCGAGAGGGAAGCTATGGCTACACCTTC. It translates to CATSHPREGSYGYTF.

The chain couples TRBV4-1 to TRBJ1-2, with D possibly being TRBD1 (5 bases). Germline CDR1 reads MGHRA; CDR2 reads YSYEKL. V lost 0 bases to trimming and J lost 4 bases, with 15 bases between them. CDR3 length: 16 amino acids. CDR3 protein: CASSQEAGPIFYGYTF. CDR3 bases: TGCGCCAGCAGCCAAGAGGCGGGGCCGATCTTCTATGGCTACACCTTC.

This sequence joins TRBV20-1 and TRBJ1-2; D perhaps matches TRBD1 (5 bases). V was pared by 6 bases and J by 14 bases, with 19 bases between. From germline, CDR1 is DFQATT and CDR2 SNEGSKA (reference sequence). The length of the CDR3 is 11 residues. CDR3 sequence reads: CSAGRGREETF. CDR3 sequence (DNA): TGCAGTGCCGGGCGGGGGAGGGAGGAAACCTTC.

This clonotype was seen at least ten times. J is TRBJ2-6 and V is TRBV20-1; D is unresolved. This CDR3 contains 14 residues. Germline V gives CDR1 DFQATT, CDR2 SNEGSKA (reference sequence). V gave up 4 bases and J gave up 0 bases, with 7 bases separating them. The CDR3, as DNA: TGCAGTGCTAACCCCAGCTCTGGGGCCAACGTCCTGACTTTC. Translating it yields CSANPSSGANVLTF.

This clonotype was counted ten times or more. The CDR3 loop is CAIRRDGQETQYF. The CDR3 nucleotides read TGTGCCATCCGGCGGGATGGGCAAGAGACCCAGTACTTC. The chain uses TRBV10-3 and TRBJ2-5; D possibly corresponds to TRBD2 (6 bases). V shed 8 bases and J shed 2 bases, with 12 bases lying between them. CDR3 length equals 13 residues. The germline gives CDR1 ENHRY, CDR2 SYGVKD.

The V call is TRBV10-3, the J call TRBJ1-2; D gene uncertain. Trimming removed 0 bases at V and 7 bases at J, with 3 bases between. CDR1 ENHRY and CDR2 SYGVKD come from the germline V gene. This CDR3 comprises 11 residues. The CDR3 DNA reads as TGTGCCATCAGTGAGTCGATTGGCTACACCTTC. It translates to CAISESIGYTF.

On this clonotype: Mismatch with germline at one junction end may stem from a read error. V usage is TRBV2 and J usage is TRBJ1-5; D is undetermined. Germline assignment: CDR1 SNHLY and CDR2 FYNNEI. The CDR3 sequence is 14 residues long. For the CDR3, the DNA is TGTGCCAACAGTTTATCCAGAATAGGTCAGCCCCAGCATTTT. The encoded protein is CANSLSRIGQPQHF. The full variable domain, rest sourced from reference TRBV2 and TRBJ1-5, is EPEVTQTPSHQVTQMGQEVILRCVPISNHLYFYWYRQILGQKVEFLVSFYNNEISEKSEIFDDQFSVERPDGSNFTLKIRSTKLEDSAMYFCANSLSRIGQPQHFGDGTRLSIL.

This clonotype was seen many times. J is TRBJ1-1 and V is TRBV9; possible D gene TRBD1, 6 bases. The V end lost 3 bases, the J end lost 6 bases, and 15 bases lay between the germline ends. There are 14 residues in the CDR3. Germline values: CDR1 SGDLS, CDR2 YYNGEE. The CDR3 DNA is TGTGCCAGCAGCGCCCTGGGTACAGGGCCTGAAGCTTTCTTT. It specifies CASSALGTGPEAFF.

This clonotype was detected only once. CDR3 sequence reads: CSATGSGAFF. CDR3 sequence (DNA): TGCAGTGCTACGGGAAGTGGGGCTTTCTTT. The genes are TRBV20-1 and TRBJ1-1; D is undetermined. The CDR3 contains 10 residues. Deletions cut 4 bases from V and 11 bases from J, with 11 bases between. Germline CDR1 DFQATT, CDR2 SNEGSKA (reference sequence).

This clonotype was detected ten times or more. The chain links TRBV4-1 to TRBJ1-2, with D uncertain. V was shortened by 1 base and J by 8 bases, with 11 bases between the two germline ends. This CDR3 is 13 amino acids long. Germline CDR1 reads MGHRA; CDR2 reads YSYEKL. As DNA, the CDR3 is TGCGCCAGCAGCCAAGCGGAACCGGGGGGCTACACCTTC. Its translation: CASSQAEPGGYTF.

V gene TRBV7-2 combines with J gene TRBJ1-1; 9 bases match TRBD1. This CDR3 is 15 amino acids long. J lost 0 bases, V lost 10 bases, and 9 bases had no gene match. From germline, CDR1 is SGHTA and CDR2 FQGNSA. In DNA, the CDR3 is TGTGCCACTCCAGTGGGGGACAGGGTGAACACTGAAGCTTTCTTT. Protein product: CATPVGDRVNTEAFF.

The CDR3 loop is CSARVAGTGELFF. The CDR3 nucleotides read TGCAGCGCTAGGGTAGCGGGGACCGGGGAGCTGTTTTTT. The rearrangement links TRBV29-1 to TRBJ2-2; 8 bases map to TRBD2. Germline V lookup: CDR1 SQVTM, CDR2 ANQGSEA. With 7 bases clipped from V and 5 bases from J, the junction kept 6 bases outside the gene matches. The CDR3 covers 13 residues.

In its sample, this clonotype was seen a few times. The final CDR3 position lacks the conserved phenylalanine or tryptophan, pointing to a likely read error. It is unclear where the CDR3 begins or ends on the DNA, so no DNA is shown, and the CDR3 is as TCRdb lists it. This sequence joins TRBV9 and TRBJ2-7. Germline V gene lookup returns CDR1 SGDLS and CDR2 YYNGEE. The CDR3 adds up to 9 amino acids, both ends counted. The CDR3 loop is CASSVEAYL.

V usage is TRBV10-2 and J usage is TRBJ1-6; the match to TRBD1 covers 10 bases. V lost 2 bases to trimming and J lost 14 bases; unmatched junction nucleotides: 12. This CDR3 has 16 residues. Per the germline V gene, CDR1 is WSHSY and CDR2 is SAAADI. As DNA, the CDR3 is TGCGCCAGCAGTGAGAGACTTTGGGGACAGGGGCTAGCCCTCCACTTT. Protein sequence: CASSERLWGQGLALHF.

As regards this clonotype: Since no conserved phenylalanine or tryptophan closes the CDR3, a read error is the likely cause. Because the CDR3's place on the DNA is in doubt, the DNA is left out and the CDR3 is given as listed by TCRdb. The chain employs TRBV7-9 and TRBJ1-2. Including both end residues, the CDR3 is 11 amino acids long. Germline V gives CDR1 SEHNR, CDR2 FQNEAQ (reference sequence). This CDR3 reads CASSPLAGHAY.

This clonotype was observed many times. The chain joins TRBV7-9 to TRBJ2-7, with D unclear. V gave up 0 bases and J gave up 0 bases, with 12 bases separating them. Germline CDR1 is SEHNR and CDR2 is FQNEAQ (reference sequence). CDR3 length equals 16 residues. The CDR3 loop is CASSLADALSSYEQYF. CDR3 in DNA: TGTGCCAGCAGCTTAGCCGACGCCCTCAGCTCCTACGAGCAGTACTTC.

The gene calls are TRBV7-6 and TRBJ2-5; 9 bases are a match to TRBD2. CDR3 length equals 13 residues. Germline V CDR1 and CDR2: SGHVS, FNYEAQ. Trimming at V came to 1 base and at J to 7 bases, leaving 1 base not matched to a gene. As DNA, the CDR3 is TGTGCCAGCAGCTTAGAGACTAGCGGGACCCAGTACTTC. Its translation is CASSLETSGTQYF.

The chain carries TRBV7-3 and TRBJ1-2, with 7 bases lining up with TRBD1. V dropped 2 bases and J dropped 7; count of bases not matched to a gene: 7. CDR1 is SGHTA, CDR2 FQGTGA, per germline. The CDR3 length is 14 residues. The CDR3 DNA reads TGTGCCAGCAGCTTATGTCGACAGGGTGGTGGCTACACCTTC. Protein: CASSLCRQGGGYTF.

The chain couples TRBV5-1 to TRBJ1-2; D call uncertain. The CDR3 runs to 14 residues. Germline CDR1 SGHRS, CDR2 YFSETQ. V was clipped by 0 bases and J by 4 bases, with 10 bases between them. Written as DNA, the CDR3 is TGCGCCAGCAGCTTGGGGGTCACGGGCTATGGCTACACCTTC. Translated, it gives CASSLGVTGYGYTF.

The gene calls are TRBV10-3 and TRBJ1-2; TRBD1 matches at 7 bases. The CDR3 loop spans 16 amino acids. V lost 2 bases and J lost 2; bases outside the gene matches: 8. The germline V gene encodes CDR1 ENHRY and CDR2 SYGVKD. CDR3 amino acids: CAISEIDRALNYGYTF. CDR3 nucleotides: TGTGCCATCAGTGAGATTGACAGGGCCCTGAACTATGGCTACACCTTC.

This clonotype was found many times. CDR3 sequence reads: CASSPDSYHEKLFF. The CDR3 nucleotides are TGTGCCAGCAGTCCGGACAGCTACCATGAAAAACTGTTTTTT. The chain links TRBV5-4 to TRBJ1-4; D is perhaps TRBD1 (6 bases). CDR1 and CDR2 from the germline V gene are SGHNT and YYREEE (reference sequence). V was shortened by 5 bases and J by 6 bases, with 14 bases between the two germline ends. The CDR3 is made up of 14 amino acids. Based on the CDR3 plus reference TRBV5-4 and TRBJ1-4, the full variable domain is ETGVTQSPTHLIKTRGQQVTLRCSSQSGHNTVSWYQQALGQGPQFIFQYYREEENGRGNFPPRFSGLQFPNYSSELNVNALELDDSALYLCASSPDSYHEKLFFGSGTQLSVL.